The following is a T cell receptor beta chain sequence with its context. This specimen belongs to a study of PD-L1 blockade in urothelial cancer. Background on the study: The researchers analyzed blood 3 weeks (second dose) and 6 weeks after treatment start. Reported median T cell count for blood samples was around 150,000.

Repertoires were generated with immunoSEQ multiplex PCR, while TCRdb's copy carries only in-frame clones and drops some. The table includes tens of thousands of clones, 84% detected once. Patients each gave 1 to 8 samples, pretreatment and on-treatment. V shed 10 bases and J shed 6 bases, with 22 bases lying between them. The CDR3 length is 15 residues. Germline assignment: CDR1 MNHNY and CDR2 SVGAGI (reference sequence). The sequence was obtained from a man in his 70s with urothelial cancer. This specimen was PBMCs, taken around atezolizumab (anti-PD-L1) treatment. J is TRBJ2-1 and V is TRBV6-6; weak D call: TRBD2 (5 bases). CDR3 protein: CATSGNYPAVNEQFF. The CDR3 DNA sequence: TGTGCCACCTCCGGGAATTACCCGGCGGTCAATGAGCAGTTCTTC.